Each of the 6 T cell receptor beta chains below was sequenced from the same sample in a study of beta chain features in type 1 diabetes. Every isolated RNA sample was fully reverse transcribed, so sequencing captured expressed TCRB transcripts. The table came from immunoSEQ multiplex PCR; TCRdb's copy has only in-frame clones and leaves some out. Among about 240,000 clones, 27% were seen once, and the ten largest hold 3.5% to 4.5%. What was sequenced was central memory CD4+ T cells from blood. These receptors all come from a man aged 25-45 years in good health.

The chain couples TRBV11-2 to TRBJ2-1; TRBD2 agrees at 9 bases. The germline V gene has CDR1 SGHAT and CDR2 FQNNGV. V shed 0 bases and J 9 bases; nucleotides not matched to a gene: 9. The CDR3 totals 16 residues. CDR3 DNA: TGTGCCAGCAGCTTAGATAGGGCGGGGGGGCTGATTGAGCAGTTCTTC. Translated, it gives CASSLDRAGGLIEQFF.

The chain links TRBV5-4 to TRBJ2-3, with D tentatively TRBD1 or TRBD2 (6 bases each). Germline V gene data show CDR1 as SGHNT and CDR2 as YYREEE (reference sequence). The V gene lost 4 bases and the J gene lost 1 base, with 19 bases spanning the gap. The CDR3 sequence is 17 residues long. The CDR3 protein is CASSPFGGPQGTDTQYF. The CDR3 nucleotides read TGTGCCAGCAGCCCCTTCGGGGGCCCCCAGGGCACAGATACGCAGTATTTT.

This clone was seen a few times. The sample holds other DNA sequences that translate to the same CDR3. The gene calls are TRBV7-2 and TRBJ2-3, with D possibly TRBD1 on 6 matching bases. V was trimmed by 2 bases and J by 3 bases, leaving 6 bases between them. CDR3 length: 13 residues. The germline CDR1 and CDR2 sequences are SGHTA and FQGNSA. The CDR3, as DNA: TGTGCCAGCAGCTTACAGGGGACAGATACGCAGTATTTT. This translates into CASSLQGTDTQYF.

This clone was detected ten times or more. V usage is TRBV28 and J usage is TRBJ2-5, with TRBD2 identical over 9 bases. The CDR3 is made up of 15 amino acids. With V trimmed by 5 bases and J by 5 bases, 9 bases remained unmatched. Germline lookup yields CDR1 MDHEN and CDR2 SYDVKM. The CDR3 sequence is CASSEASGRRETQYF. The DNA for the CDR3 is TGTGCCAGCAGTGAGGCCAGCGGGAGGCGGGAGACCCAGTACTTC.

This clone was recorded at least ten times. The chain employs TRBV27 and TRBJ2-1; TRBD2 agrees at 11 bases. The CDR3 runs to 16 residues. Germline CDR1 reads MNHEY; CDR2 reads SMNVEV (reference sequence). The J segment lost 3 bases and the V segment lost 8 bases, leaving 9 bases of the junction unmatched. As DNA, the CDR3 is TGTGCCAGCGCCTCTATTAGCGGGGGGGACTACAATGAGCAGTTCTTC. Translating it yields CASASISGGDYNEQFF.

The chain recombines TRBV19 with TRBJ2-5; 8 positions agree with TRBD2. The CDR3 runs 14 residues. With V trimmed by 7 bases and J by 4 bases, 8 bases remained unmatched. Germline CDR1 reads LNHDA; CDR2 reads SQIVND (reference sequence). CDR3 amino acids: CASNRAGERETQYF. CDR3 nucleotides: TGTGCCAGTAACCGAGCGGGAGAACGAGAGACCCAGTACTTC.